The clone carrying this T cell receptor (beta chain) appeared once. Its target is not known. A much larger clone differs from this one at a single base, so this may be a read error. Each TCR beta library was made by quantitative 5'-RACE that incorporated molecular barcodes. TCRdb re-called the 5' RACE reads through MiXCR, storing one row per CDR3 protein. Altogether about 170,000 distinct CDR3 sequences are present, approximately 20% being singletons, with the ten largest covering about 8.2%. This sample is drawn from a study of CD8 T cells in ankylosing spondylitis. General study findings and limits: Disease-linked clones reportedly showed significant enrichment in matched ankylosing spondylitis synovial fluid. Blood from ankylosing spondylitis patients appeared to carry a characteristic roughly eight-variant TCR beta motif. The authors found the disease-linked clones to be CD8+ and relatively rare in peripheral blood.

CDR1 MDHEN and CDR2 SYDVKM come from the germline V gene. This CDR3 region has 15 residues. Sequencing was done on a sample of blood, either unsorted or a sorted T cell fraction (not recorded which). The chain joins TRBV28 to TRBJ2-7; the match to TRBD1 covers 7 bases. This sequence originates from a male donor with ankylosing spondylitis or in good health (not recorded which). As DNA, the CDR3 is TGTGCCGGCAGTTTATGGTACAGGGGTAATGACGAGCAGTACTTC. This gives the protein CAGSLWYRGNDEQYF.